The 17 T cell receptor beta chains below all came from one sample that was sequenced in a study of blood T cell repertoires in COVID-19. Method: immunoSEQ multiplex PCR; TCRdb's copy keeps in-frame clones and lacks some. The sample includes fewer than 35,000 clones, roughly 90% of them seen just once. Sequencing input: peripheral blood. These TCRs come from a human donor in a cohort sampled during active COVID-19.

The chain joins TRBV7-9 to TRBJ2-7; TRBD2 matches 12 bases. Germline loops: CDR1 SEHNR, CDR2 FQNEAQ (reference sequence). J lost 1 base, V lost 5 bases, and 6 bases had no gene match. The CDR3 loop spans 16 amino acids. CDR3 residues: CASSGLAGLQSYEQYF. The CDR3 DNA reads as TGTGCCAGCAGCGGACTAGCGGGATTGCAATCCTACGAGCAGTACTTC.

This chain links TRBV14 with TRBJ1-2; 7 positions match TRBD1. This CDR3 has 14 residues. V lost 3 bases to trimming and J lost 1 base; unmatched junction nucleotides: 2. Germline V lookup: CDR1 SGHDN, CDR2 FVKESK. As DNA, the CDR3 is TGTGCCAGCAGCCAGAACAGGGGTAACTATGGCTACACCTTC. This encodes CASSQNRGNYGYTF.

This clone was recorded once. V gene TRBV7-2 combines with J gene TRBJ1-3; possible D gene TRBD1, 5 bases. The CDR3 contains 15 residues. V gave up 0 bases and J gave up 2 bases, with 8 bases separating them. Per germline, CDR1 SGHTA and CDR2 FQGNSA. The CDR3 reads CASSLARGTGNTIYF. The CDR3 DNA reads TGTGCCAGCAGCTTAGCGCGGGGGACTGGAAACACCATATATTTT.

The table lists this clone with a count of one. J is TRBJ2-3 and V is TRBV27, with a weak D call TRBD2 (6 bases). V was trimmed by 6 bases and J by 0 bases, leaving 10 bases between them. The germline CDR1 and CDR2 sequences are MNHEY and SMNVEV (reference sequence). This CDR3 is built from 14 residues. CDR3 nucleotide sequence: TGTGCCAGCAGCCAGGGAGGAAGCACAGATACGCAGTATTTT. Its protein product is CASSQGGSTDTQYF.

V usage is TRBV19 and J usage is TRBJ2-1, with 8 positions matching TRBD2. Germline values: CDR1 LNHDA, CDR2 SQIVND (reference sequence). J lost 3 bases, V lost 10 bases, and 8 bases had no gene match. This CDR3 has 14 amino acids. The CDR3: CAILAGRLYNEQFF. The CDR3 bases are TGTGCCATATTAGCGGGACGTCTCTACAATGAGCAGTTCTTC.

As concerns this clone: One junction end disagrees with the germline gene, perhaps due to a read error. The CDR3 is CASNLQGGPYEQYF. The CDR3 DNA follows: TGTGCCAGCAACTTACAGGGGGGCCCCTACGAGCAGTACTTC. This chain joins TRBV7-2 and TRBJ2-7; 8 bases map to TRBD1. CDR1 and CDR2 from the germline V gene are SGHTA and FQGNSA. This CDR3 contains 14 residues.

This clone was seen a few times. This chain uses TRBV4-1 with TRBJ1-2; 8 nucleotides align to TRBD1. Trimming removed 5 bases from V and 4 bases from J; junction bases left unmatched: 9. The CDR3 runs to 15 residues. CDR1 and CDR2 from the germline V gene are MGHRA and YSYEKL. CDR3 DNA: TGCGCCAGCAGCTACCCGGGACAGGATTCCTATGGCTACACCTTC. It encodes CASSYPGQDSYGYTF.

The chain combines TRBV9 with TRBJ1-2; 8 bases agree with TRBD1. The CDR3 sequence is 17 residues long. With V trimmed by 3 bases and J by 7 bases, 17 bases remained unmatched. Germline-derived CDR1 and CDR2 are SGDLS and YYNGEE. In DNA form, the CDR3 reads TGTGCCAGCAGCGCGCAGACAGGGGTTGCTCGAACACCTGGCTACACCTTC. Residues: CASSAQTGVARTPGYTF.

V gene TRBV7-2 combines with J gene TRBJ2-7; 7 nucleotides align to TRBD2. V gave up 1 base and J gave up 3 bases; unmatched junction bases: 9. The CDR3 covers 16 residues. CDR1 and CDR2 from the germline V gene are SGHTA and FQGNSA. CDR3 loop: CASSLGLAEFGYEQYF. The CDR3 DNA is TGTGCCAGCAGCTTAGGGCTAGCGGAGTTTGGCTACGAGCAGTACTTC.

The chain carries TRBV15 and TRBJ1-1; D unresolved. The CDR3 length is 13 residues. The germline V and J ends were trimmed by 3 bases and 0 bases, with 5 bases remaining between them. The germline V gene encodes CDR1 LNHNV and CDR2 YYDKDF (reference sequence). CDR3 DNA sequence: TGTGCCACCAGCAGGGAGATGAACACTGAAGCTTTCTTT. It translates to CATSREMNTEAFF. Full variable domain (rest looked up from reference TRBV15 and TRBJ1-1): DAMVIQNPRYQVTQFGKPVTLSCSQTLNHNVMYWYQQKSSQAPKLLFHYYDKDFNNEADTPDNFQSRRPNTSFCFLDIRSPGLGDTAMYLCATSREMNTEAFFGQGTRLTVV.

The chain is built from TRBV30 and TRBJ1-4; perhaps TRBD1 as D (6 bases). Trimming pared 5 bases from V and 3 bases from J, leaving 7 bases between. The CDR3 contains 12 residues. Germline assignment: CDR1 GTSNPN and CDR2 SVGIG (reference sequence). The CDR3 DNA reads TGTGCCTGGGAGGGGGCTAATGAAAAACTGTTTTTT. Its translation: CAWEGANEKLFF. Full variable domain (rest looked up from reference TRBV30 and TRBJ1-4): SQTIHQWPATLVQPVGSPLSLECTVEGTSNPNLYWYRQAAGRGLQLLFYSVGIGQISSEVPQNLSASRPQDRQFILSSKKLLLSDSGFYLCAWEGANEKLFFGSGTQLSVL.

This sequence joins TRBV28 and TRBJ1-5; TRBD1 might be the D (6 bases). CDR3 length: 17 amino acids. Germline V lookup: CDR1 MDHEN, CDR2 SYDVKM. V lost 4 bases to trimming and J lost 4 bases, with 20 bases between them. In DNA, the CDR3 is TGTGCCAGCAGTTCTCCCTCCCGGCAGGGGCCGAATCAGCCCCAGCATTTT. It translates to CASSSPSRQGPNQPQHF.

The V and J genes are TRBV4-3 and TRBJ1-4, with D perhaps matching TRBD1 (6 bases). Trimming pared 1 base from V and 7 bases from J, leaving 19 bases between. The CDR3 covers 17 residues. Germline CDR1 and CDR2: LGHNA and YSLEER. CDR3: CASSQGGPRGSREKLFF. The CDR3 DNA reads as TGCGCCAGCAGCCAAGGGGGGCCGAGGGGGAGTCGTGAAAAACTGTTTTTT.

The J gene is TRBJ2-2, the V gene TRBV27, with D perhaps matching TRBD1 (6 bases). From germline, CDR1 is MNHEY and CDR2 SMNVEV (reference sequence). V lost 3 bases and J 1 base, leaving 12 bases between the germline ends. CDR3 length: 16 amino acids. This CDR3 is CASSFSTGLNTGELFF. The DNA for the CDR3 is TGTGCCAGCAGTTTTTCGACAGGTCTGAACACCGGGGAGCTGTTTTTT.

The chain combines TRBV20-1 with TRBJ1-1; D perhaps matches TRBD1 (5 bases). The CDR3 covers 11 residues. Germline V gives CDR1 DFQATT, CDR2 SNEGSKA (reference sequence). The ends were cut back, 8 bases at V and 2 bases at J, with 9 bases in the middle. The CDR3 bases are TGCAGTATAACAGGAAACACTGAAGCTTTCTTT. Translating it yields CSITGNTEAFF.

This clone was counted once. The chain is built from TRBV3-1 (or the pseudogene TRBV3-2) and TRBJ2-2; perhaps TRBD1 as D (5 bases). Per germline, CDR1 LGHDT and CDR2 YNNKEL (reference sequence). V was clipped by 1 base and J by 4 bases, with 19 bases between them. This CDR3 is built from 18 residues. CDR3 protein: CASSQALKGPSGTGELFF. DNA for the CDR3: TGTGCCAGCAGCCAAGCCTTAAAGGGGCCCTCAGGCACCGGGGAGCTGTTTTTT.

The V gene is TRBV6-4, the J gene TRBJ1-1, with D unresolved. The V and J ends lost 0 bases and 2 bases respectively, with 4 bases between them. This CDR3 is 13 amino acids long. CDR1 is MRHNA and CDR2 is SNTAGT in the germline V gene. In DNA form, the CDR3 reads TGTGCCAGCAGTGACTCGGCCAACACTGAAGCTTTCTTT. As protein: CASSDSANTEAFF.